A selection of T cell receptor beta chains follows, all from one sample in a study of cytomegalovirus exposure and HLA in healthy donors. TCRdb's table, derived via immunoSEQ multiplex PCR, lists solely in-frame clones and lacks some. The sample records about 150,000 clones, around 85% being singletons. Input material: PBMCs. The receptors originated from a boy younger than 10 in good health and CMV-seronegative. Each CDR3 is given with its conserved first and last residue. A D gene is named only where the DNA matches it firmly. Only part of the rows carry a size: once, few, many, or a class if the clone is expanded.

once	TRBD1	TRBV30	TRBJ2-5	TGTGCCTGGAGTGTTAGAGATACACGGAACAGGGGACAAGAGACCCAGTACTTC	CAWSVRDTRNRGQETQYF
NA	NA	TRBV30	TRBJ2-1	TGTGCCTGGAGAGAGACTACCGCCTACAATGAGCAGTTCTTC	CAWRETTAYNEQFF
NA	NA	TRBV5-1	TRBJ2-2	TGCGCCAGCAGCTTGGCTGAGGGATTTTGGGCGAACACCGGGGAGCTGTTTTTT	CASSLAEGFWANTGELFF
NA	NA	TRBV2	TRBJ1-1	TGTGCCAGCAGGGCCCCGAGAGGGAACACTGAAGCTTTCTTT	CASRAPRGNTEAFF
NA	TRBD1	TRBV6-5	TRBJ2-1	TGTGCCAGCAGTTACGGCGACAGGGGATACAATGAGCAGTTCTTC	CASSYGDRGYNEQFF
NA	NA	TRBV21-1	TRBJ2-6	TGTGCCAGCAGCAAAGGGGGGGGTCTCCTCTCTGGGGCCAACGTCCTGACTTTC	CASSKGGGLLSGANVLTF
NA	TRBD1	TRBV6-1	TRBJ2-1	TGTGCCAGCAGTGAAACAGGGGGCAATGAGCAGTTCTTC	CASSETGGNEQFF
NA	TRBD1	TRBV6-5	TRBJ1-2	TGTGCCAGCAGTTCACCCCGACAGGGAGCCTATGGCTACACCTTC	CASSSPRQGAYGYTF
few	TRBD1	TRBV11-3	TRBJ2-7	TGTGCCAGCAGCTTCGCCGGGACAGGGAGCTACGAGCAGTACTTC	CASSFAGTGSYEQYF
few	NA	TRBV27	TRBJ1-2	TGTGCCAGCAGTCCTCTTGGAGCGGGTAACTATGGCTACACCTTC	CASSPLGAGNYGYTF
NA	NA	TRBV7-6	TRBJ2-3	TGTGCCAGCAGCTTAGAAGCCAGCCGAGGAGATACGCAGTATTTT	CASSLEASRGDTQYF
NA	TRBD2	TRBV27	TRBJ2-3	TGTGCCAGCAGTACTAGCGGGAGGGCCACAGATACGCAGTATTTT	CASSTSGRATDTQYF
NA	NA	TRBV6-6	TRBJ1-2	TGTGCCAGCAGTTACTCCGGAGGGGTGGACTACACCTTC	CASSYSGGVDYTF
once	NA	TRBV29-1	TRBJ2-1	TGCAGCGTTGCCCGGGGAATTGGTAACAATGAGCAGTTCTTC	CSVARGIGNNEQFF
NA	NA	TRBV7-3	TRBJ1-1	TGTGCCAGCAGCTTAATCAGGGGCAAGGACACTGAAGCTTTCTTT	CASSLIRGKDTEAFF
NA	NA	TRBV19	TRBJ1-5	TGTGCCAGTAGAATAACCGACAGGAGCAATCAGCCCCAACATTTT	CASRITDRSNQPQHF
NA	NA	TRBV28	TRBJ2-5	TGTGCCAGCAGTTTAGCCCCGGTAATTCAAGAGACCCAGTACTTC	CASSLAPVIQETQYF
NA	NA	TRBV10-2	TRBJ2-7	TGCGCCAGCGGAGATCCGGGAAGCTACGAGCAGTACTTC	CASGDPGSYEQYF
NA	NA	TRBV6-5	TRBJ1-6	TGTGCCAGCAGTTACGGCCAGGGGCCCGTAGGAACCCTCCACTTT	CASSYGQGPVGTLHF
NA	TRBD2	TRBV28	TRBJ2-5	TGTGCCAGCAGTCCACGGACTAGCTCGAGCTTCCAGTACTTC	CASSPRTSSSFQYF
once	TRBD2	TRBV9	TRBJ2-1	TGTGCCAGCAGCTCTAGCGGGGCCGCCTACAATGAGCAGTTCTTC	CASSSSGAAYNEQFF
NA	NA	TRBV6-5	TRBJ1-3	TGTGCCAGCAGTTTCGACAGGTCGGGAAACACCATATATTTT	CASSFDRSGNTIYF
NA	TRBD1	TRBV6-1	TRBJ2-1	TGTGCCAGCGGACGTAAACAGGGGGCGAGCTATGAGCAGTTCTTC	CASGRKQGASYEQFF
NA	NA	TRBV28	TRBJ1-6	TGTGCCAGCTCTTATTCCTATAATTCACCCCTCCACTTT	CASSYSYNSPLHF
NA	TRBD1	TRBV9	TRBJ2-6	TGTGCCAGCAGCGGCCGGACAGGGCCCTTCTCTGGGGCCAACGTCCTGACTTTC	CASSGRTGPFSGANVLTF